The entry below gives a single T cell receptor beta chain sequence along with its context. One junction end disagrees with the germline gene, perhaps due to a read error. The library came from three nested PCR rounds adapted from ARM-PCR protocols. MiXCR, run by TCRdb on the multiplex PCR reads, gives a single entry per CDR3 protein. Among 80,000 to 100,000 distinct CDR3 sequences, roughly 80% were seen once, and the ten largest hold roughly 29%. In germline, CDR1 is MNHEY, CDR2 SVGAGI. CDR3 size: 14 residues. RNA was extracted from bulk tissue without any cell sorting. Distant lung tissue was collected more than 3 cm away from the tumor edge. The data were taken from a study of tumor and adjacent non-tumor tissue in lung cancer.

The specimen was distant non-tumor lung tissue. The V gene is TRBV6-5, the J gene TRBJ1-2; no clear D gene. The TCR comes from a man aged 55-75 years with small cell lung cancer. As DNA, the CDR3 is TGTGGCAGCAATCGATTTTCGTGCATCAATGGCTACACCTTC. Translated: CGSNRFSCINGYTF.